A single sample gave rise to the 15 T cell receptor beta chains below, sequenced in a study of blood T cell repertoires in COVID-19. The method was immunoSEQ multiplex PCR; TCRdb's version includes in-frame clones alone and lacks a portion of them. The sample carries more than 100,000 clones, more than 70% recorded once. Specimen: peripheral blood. The origin of the receptors is a woman aged 25 to 39 who had recovered from COVID-19.

The V call is TRBV6-6, the J call TRBJ2-7; 7 bases are a match to TRBD1. V dropped 5 bases and J dropped 10; count of bases not matched to a gene: 11. Germline V gene lookup returns CDR1 MNHNY and CDR2 SVGAGI (reference sequence). The CDR3 is made up of 13 amino acids. Written as DNA, the CDR3 is TGTGCCAGCAGTCTCGGGTGGGGGACAGCTCAGTACTTC. This encodes CASSLGWGTAQYF.

This clone was found once. This chain uses TRBV7-2 with TRBJ1-5; D uncertain. The germline gives CDR1 SGHTA, CDR2 FQGNSA. The CDR3 is 14 amino acids. V was cut by 5 bases and J by 6 bases, with 14 bases left in between. CDR3 amino acids: CASSPEALSQPQHF. The CDR3 DNA is TGTGCCAGCAGCCCTGAGGCCCTGAGTCAGCCCCAGCATTTT.

The chain uses TRBV6-5 and TRBJ1-6, with 7 bases that match TRBD1. This CDR3 contains 13 residues. V lost 10 bases and J lost 7; bases outside the gene matches: 7. Germline V gene data show CDR1 as MNHEY and CDR2 as SVGAGI. CDR3 loop: CATKDRRNSPLHF. The CDR3, as DNA: TGTGCCACCAAGGACAGGCGGAATTCACCCCTCCACTTT.

The chain is built from TRBV29-1 and TRBJ2-1, with D possibly being TRBD1 (5 bases). Germline loops: CDR1 SQVTM, CDR2 ANQGSEA. The CDR3 has 11 amino acids. Trimming removed 5 bases from V and 9 bases from J, with 11 bases in between. CDR3 sequence (DNA): TGCAGCGTTCCAGGGAACGCTGAGCAGTTCTTC. This sequence encodes CSVPGNAEQFF.

V usage is TRBV24-1 and J usage is TRBJ2-1, with TRBD2 matching over 11 bases. Germline V CDR1 and CDR2: KGHDR, SFDVKD. CDR3 length equals 15 residues. V dropped 2 bases and J dropped 10; count of bases not matched to a gene: 6. CDR3 sequence: CATSDSTSGSPEQFF. The CDR3 region has the DNA TGTGCCACCAGTGATTCTACTAGCGGGAGTCCCGAGCAGTTCTTC.

The gene calls are TRBV10-2 and TRBJ2-2, with D possibly matching TRBD1 (5 bases). This CDR3 contains 13 residues. Germline V gives CDR1 WSHSY, CDR2 SAAADI. Trimming took 6 bases from V and 7 from J, leaving 12 bases between them. The CDR3: CASRGQGIGELFF. Written as DNA, the CDR3 is TGCGCCAGCAGGGGGCAGGGAATCGGGGAGCTGTTTTTT.

V usage is TRBV2 and J usage is TRBJ2-2; TRBD1 matches at 10 bases. Germline CDR1 and CDR2: SNHLY and FYNNEI. Trimming took 1 base from V and 3 from J; bases not matched to a gene: 8. CDR3 length: 18 amino acids. CDR3: CASSEGRQGAGDTGELFF. CDR3 nucleotides: TGTGCCAGCAGTGAAGGGAGACAGGGGGCAGGGGACACCGGGGAGCTGTTTTTT.

The chain joins TRBV3-1 (or the pseudogene TRBV3-2) to TRBJ1-2; tentative D call: TRBD1 (5 bases). From germline, CDR1 is LGHDT and CDR2 YNNKEL (reference sequence). With 1 base removed from V and 3 bases from J, the gap between germline ends came to 9 bases. This CDR3 has 14 residues. The DNA of the CDR3 is TGTGCCAGCAGCCAAGGGGGGGGTGACTATGGCTACACCTTC. This gives the protein CASSQGGGDYGYTF.

V usage is TRBV6-1 and J usage is TRBJ2-2, with TRBD2 matching 13 bases. The CDR3 contains 18 residues. With V trimmed by 5 bases and J by 2 bases, 8 bases remained unmatched. The germline V gene encodes CDR1 MNHNS and CDR2 SASEGT. CDR3: CASSKGLAGAPNTGELFF. Written as DNA, the CDR3 is TGTGCCAGCAGTAAAGGACTAGCGGGGGCCCCTAACACCGGGGAGCTGTTTTTT.

In its sample, this clone was seen many times. Other DNA sequences within the sample encode an identical CDR3. The J gene is TRBJ1-1, the V gene TRBV20-1; no definite D call. Per the germline V gene, CDR1 is DFQATT and CDR2 is SNEGSKA (reference sequence). Trimming removed 2 bases at V and 1 base at J, with 2 bases between. This CDR3 has 11 residues. The CDR3 coding sequence is TGCAGTGCTAGACGGAACACTGAAGCTTTCTTT. Translation: CSARRNTEAFF.

This sequence joins TRBV6-6 and TRBJ1-1; a weak D match, TRBD1 (5 bases). Per germline, CDR1 MNHNY and CDR2 SVGAGI (reference sequence). The CDR3 spans 13 residues. Trimming took off 6 bases at V and 7 bases at J, with 15 bases between the two ends. CDR3 sequence (DNA): TGTGCCAGCAGCCAGGGACTGCGGGGTGAAGCTTTCTTT. It encodes CASSQGLRGEAFF.

This clone came up a few times. The V gene is TRBV9, the J gene TRBJ2-1, with 8 bases aligning to TRBD1. V lost 4 bases, J lost 5 bases, and 8 bases stayed unmatched. The CDR3 has 15 amino acids. Germline values: CDR1 SGDLS, CDR2 YYNGEE. The CDR3 DNA sequence: TGTGCCAGCAGCATCCGGGACAGGCCCAACAATGAGCAGTTCTTC. It codes for CASSIRDRPNNEQFF.

The rearrangement joins TRBV7-9 to TRBJ2-3; 9 bases agree with TRBD2. This CDR3 has 16 amino acids. Trimming at V came to 4 bases and at J to 3 bases, leaving 8 bases not matched to a gene. Germline-derived CDR1 and CDR2 are SEHNR and FQNEAQ (reference sequence). CDR3 DNA: TGTGCCAGCAGCTCTGGGACTAGCCCAAGTACAGATACGCAGTATTTT. The encoded protein is CASSSGTSPSTDTQYF.

The chain carries TRBV10-1 and TRBJ2-5; D possibly corresponds to TRBD1 (6 bases). V lost 2 bases to trimming and J lost 6 bases, with 10 bases between them. The CDR3 has 13 amino acids. Germline values: CDR1 WNHNN, CDR2 SYGVQD (reference sequence). The DNA for the CDR3 is TGCGCCAGCAGTGAGACAGGGTCAAAGACCCAGTACTTC. It is translated as CASSETGSKTQYF.

CDR3 bases: TGTGCCAGCAGTAAGGGGGCGAGCACAGATACGCAGTATTTT. Amino acids: CASSKGASTDTQYF. The rearrangement uses TRBV6-6 and TRBJ2-3, with TRBD1 identical over 7 bases. V was pared by 5 bases and J by 0 bases, with 2 bases of the junction left unmatched. CDR1 and CDR2 from the germline V gene are MNHNY and SVGAGI (reference sequence). CDR3 size: 14 residues.